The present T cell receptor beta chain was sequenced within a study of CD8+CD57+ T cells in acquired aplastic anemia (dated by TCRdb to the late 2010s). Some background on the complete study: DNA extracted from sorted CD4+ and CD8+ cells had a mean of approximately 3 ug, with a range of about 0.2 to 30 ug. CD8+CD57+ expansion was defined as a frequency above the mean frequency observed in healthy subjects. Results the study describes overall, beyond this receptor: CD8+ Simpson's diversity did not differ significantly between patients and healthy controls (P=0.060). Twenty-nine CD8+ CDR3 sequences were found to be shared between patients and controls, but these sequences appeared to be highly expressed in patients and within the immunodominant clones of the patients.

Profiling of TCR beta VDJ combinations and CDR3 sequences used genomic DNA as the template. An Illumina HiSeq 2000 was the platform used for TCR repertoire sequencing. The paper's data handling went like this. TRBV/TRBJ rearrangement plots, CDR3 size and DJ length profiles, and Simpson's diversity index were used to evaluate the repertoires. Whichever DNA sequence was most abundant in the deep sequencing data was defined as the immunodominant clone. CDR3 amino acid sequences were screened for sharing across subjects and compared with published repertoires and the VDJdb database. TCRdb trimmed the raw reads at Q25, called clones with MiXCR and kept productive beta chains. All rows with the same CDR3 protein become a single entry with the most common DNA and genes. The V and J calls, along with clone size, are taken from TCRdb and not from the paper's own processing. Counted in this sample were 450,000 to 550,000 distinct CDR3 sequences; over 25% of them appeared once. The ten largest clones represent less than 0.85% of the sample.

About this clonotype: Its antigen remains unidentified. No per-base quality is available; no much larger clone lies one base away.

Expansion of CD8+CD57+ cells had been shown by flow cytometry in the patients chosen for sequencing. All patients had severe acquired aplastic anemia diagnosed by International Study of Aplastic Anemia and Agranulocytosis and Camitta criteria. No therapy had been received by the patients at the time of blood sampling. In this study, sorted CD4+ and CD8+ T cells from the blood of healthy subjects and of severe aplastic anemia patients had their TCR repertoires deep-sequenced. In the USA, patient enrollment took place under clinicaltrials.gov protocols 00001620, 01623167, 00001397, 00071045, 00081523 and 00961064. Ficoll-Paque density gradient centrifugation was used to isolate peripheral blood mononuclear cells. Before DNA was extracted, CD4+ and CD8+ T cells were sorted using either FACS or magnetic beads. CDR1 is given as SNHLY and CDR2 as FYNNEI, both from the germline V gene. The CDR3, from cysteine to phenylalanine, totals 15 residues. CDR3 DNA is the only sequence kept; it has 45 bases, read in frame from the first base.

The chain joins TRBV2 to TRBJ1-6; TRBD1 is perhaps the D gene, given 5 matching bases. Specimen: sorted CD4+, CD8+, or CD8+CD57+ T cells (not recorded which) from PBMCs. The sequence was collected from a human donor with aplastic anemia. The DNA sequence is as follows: TGTGCTAGAGACCACCGGGACGGCCCGATTTCACCCCTCCACTTT. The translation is CARDHRDGPISPLHF.